The 3 T cell receptor beta chains below were found in one sample sequenced in a study of OX40 agonist ivuxolimab in advanced cancers. Here immunoSEQ multiplex PCR was the method, and the copy in TCRdb shows in-frame clones only, minus some. The repertoire holds around 36,000 clones, with over 80% as singletons. The specimen was CD4+ or CD8+ T cells sorted from blood, collected in a trial of the OX40 agonist ivuxolimab. These receptors all stem from an adult with an advanced solid tumor such as melanoma, head and neck, liver or kidney cancer.

The chain's CDR3 is CASSNYGTGFPDTQYF. DNA for the CDR3: TGTGCCAGCAGTAACTACGGGACAGGGTTCCCAGATACGCAGTATTTT. The V gene is TRBV11-2, the J gene TRBJ2-3; 9 bases are a match to TRBD1. Trimming cost V 6 bases and J 4 bases; bases outside gene matches: 11. Germline CDR1 reads SGHAT; CDR2 reads FQNNGV. This CDR3 has 16 residues.

The chain uses TRBV27 and TRBJ2-1; 11 nucleotides line up with TRBD2. This CDR3 comprises 16 residues. Germline V gene data show CDR1 as MNHEY and CDR2 as SMNVEV (reference sequence). The V segment lost 5 bases and the J segment 1 base; nucleotides outside the gene matches: 4. CDR3 DNA: TGTGCCAGCAGTGTTAGCGGGGGGGCTTCCTACAATGAGCAGTTCTTC. As protein: CASSVSGGASYNEQFF.

The CDR3 sequence is CSVLSTGGYNEQFF. Here the CDR3 DNA reads TGCAGCGTTTTATCGACAGGGGGCTACAATGAGCAGTTCTTC. This rearrangement joins TRBV29-1 to TRBJ2-1, with 9 bases fitting TRBD1. CDR1 is SQVTM and CDR2 is ANQGSEA in the germline V gene. V lost 5 bases and J lost 3; bases outside the gene matches: 5. CDR3 length: 14 amino acids.